The 5 T cell receptor beta chains below were found in one sample sequenced in a study of blood T cell repertoires in COVID-19 (dated by TCRdb to about 2020). The protocol used for the library was the immunoSEQ multiplex PCR assay. TCRdb re-hosts the immuneACCESS table, in-frame sequences only. Its copies lack some clones; in the studies checked, an unresolved V gene accounts for under half of them, and the cause for the rest is not known. The sample has about 180,000 clones on record, about 82% of them singletons. About 6.8% of the sample comes from the top ten. Sequenced material: peripheral blood. These receptors were taken from a man aged 70-80 years with active or convalescent COVID-19.

This clone was seen only a few times. V gene TRBV9 combines with J gene TRBJ2-3, with TRBD2 matching 8 bases. Germline assignment: CDR1 SGDLS and CDR2 YYNGEE. Trimming cost V 1 base and J 2 bases; bases outside gene matches: 12. The CDR3 consists of 18 residues. The CDR3 coding sequence is TGTGCCAGCAGCGTAACCCACAGACTAGCGCCATCCACAGATACGCAGTATTTT. The encoded protein is CASSVTHRLAPSTDTQYF.

The chain employs TRBV7-9 and TRBJ2-1, with 13 bases fitting TRBD2. V shed 1 base, J shed 7 bases, and the junction held 7 bases outside the gene matches. CDR1 SEHNR and CDR2 FQNEAQ come from the germline V gene (reference sequence). This CDR3 is built from 17 residues. CDR3 amino acids: CASSLVFGTSGVNEQFF. Here the CDR3 DNA reads TGTGCCAGCAGCTTAGTTTTCGGGACTAGCGGGGTGAATGAGCAGTTCTTC.

The chain couples TRBV14 to TRBJ2-5, with D perhaps matching TRBD1 (6 bases). V shed 2 bases and J shed 2 bases, with 24 bases lying between them. This CDR3 is 19 amino acids long. CDR1 and CDR2 (germline): SGHDN, FVKESK. The CDR3 protein is CASSQSQGLTVGTQETQYF. CDR3 DNA sequence: TGTGCCAGCAGCCAATCGCAGGGGCTCACGGTTGGGACACAAGAGACCCAGTACTTC.

The chain has TRBV5-1 and TRBJ2-5, with TRBD1 as a possible D gene (5 bases). The length of the CDR3 is 14 residues. V lost 4 bases and J lost 5, with 15 bases in between. Germline CDR1 and CDR2: SGHRS and YFSETQ. The CDR3 coding sequence is TGCGCCAGCAGCCTCCCCTCAGGGCTCGAGACCCAGTACTTC. Translated, it gives CASSLPSGLETQYF.

The genes are TRBV16 and TRBJ1-5; 7 nucleotides match TRBD1. CDR1 is KGHSY and CDR2 is FQNENV in the germline V gene. The CDR3 is 13 amino acids. V was pared by 4 bases and J by 9 bases, with 6 bases of the junction left unmatched. Here the CDR3 DNA reads TGTGCCAGCAGCCGGGGTTACAGGGGGCCCCAGCATTTT. Translation gives CASSRGYRGPQHF.